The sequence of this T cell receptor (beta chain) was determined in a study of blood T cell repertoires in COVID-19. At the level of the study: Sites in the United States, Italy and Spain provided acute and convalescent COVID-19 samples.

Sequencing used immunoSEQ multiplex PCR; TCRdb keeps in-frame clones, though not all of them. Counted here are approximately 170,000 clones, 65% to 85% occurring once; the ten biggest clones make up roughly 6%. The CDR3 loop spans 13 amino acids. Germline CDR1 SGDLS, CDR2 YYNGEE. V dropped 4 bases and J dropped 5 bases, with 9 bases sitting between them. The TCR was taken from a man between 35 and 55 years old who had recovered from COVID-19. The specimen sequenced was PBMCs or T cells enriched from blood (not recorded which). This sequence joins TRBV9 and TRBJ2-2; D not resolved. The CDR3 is CASSTRSTGELFF. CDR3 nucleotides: TGTGCCAGCAGCACCCGGAGTACCGGGGAGCTGTTTTTT.